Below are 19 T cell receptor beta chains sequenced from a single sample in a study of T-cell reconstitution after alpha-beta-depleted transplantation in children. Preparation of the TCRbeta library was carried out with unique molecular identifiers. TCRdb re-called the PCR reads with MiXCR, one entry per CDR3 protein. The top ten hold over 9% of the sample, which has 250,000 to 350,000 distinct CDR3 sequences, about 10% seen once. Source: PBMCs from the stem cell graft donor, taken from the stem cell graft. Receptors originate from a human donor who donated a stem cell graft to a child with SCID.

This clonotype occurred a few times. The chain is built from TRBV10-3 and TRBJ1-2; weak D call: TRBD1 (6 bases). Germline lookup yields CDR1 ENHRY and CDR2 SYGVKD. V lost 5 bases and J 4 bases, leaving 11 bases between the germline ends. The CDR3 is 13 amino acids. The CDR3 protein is CAISPGQIYGYTF. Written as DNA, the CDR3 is TGTGCCATCAGTCCAGGACAGATCTATGGCTACACCTTC.

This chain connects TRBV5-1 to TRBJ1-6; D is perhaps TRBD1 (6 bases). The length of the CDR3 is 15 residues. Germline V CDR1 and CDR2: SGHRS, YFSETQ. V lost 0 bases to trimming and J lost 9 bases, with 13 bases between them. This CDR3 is CASSLENRDLSPLHF. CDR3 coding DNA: TGCGCCAGCAGCTTGGAGAACAGGGACCTTTCACCCCTCCACTTT.

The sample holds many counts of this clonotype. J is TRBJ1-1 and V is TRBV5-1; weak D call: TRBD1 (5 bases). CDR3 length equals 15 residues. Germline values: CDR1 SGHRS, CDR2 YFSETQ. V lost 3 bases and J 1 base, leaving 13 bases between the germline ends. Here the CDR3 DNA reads TGCGCCAGCAGCTCTGAACGGGGCAGGAACACTGAAGCTTTCTTT. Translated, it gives CASSSERGRNTEAFF.

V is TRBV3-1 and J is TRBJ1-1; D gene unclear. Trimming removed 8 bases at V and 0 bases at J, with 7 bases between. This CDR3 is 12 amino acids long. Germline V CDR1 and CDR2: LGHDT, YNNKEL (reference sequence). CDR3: CASAQMNTEAFF. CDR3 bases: TGTGCCAGCGCCCAGATGAACACTGAAGCTTTCTTT.

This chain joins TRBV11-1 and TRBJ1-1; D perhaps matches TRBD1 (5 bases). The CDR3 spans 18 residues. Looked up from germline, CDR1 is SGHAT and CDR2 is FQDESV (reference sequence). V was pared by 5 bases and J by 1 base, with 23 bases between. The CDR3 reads CASSPGRSNALRNTEAFF. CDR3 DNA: TGTGCCAGCAGCCCAGGGAGGAGCAATGCGTTGAGGAACACTGAAGCTTTCTTT.

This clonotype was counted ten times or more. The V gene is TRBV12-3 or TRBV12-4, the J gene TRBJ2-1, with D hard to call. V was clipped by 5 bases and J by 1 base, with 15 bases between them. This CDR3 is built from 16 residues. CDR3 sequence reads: CASSLLTWGSYNEQFF. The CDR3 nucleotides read TGTGCCAGCAGTCTCCTGACGTGGGGTTCCTACAATGAGCAGTTCTTC.

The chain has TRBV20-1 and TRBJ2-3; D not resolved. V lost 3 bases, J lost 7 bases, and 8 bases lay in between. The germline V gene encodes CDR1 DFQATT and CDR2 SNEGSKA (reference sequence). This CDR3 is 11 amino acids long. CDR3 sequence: CSASVAHTQYF. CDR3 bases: TGCAGTGCTAGCGTGGCGCATACGCAGTATTTT.

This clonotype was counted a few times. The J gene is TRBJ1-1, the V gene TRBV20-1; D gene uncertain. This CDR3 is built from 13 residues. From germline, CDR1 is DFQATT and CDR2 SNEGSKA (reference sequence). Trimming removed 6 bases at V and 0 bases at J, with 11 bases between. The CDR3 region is CSAPRLMNTEAFF. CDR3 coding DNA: TGCAGTGCGCCGAGACTTATGAACACTGAAGCTTTCTTT.

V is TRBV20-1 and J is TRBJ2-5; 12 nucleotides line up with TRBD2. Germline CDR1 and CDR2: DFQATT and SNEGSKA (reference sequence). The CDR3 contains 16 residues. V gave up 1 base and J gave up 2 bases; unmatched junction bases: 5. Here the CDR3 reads CSARGSSGGEQETQYF. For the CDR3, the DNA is TGCAGTGCTAGAGGTTCTAGCGGGGGGGAACAAGAGACCCAGTACTTC.

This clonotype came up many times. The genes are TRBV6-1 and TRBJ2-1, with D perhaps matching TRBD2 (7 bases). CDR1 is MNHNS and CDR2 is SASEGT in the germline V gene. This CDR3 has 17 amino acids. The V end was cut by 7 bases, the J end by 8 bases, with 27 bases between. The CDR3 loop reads CASTRTHGGPVFDEQFF. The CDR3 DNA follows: TGTGCCAGCACCAGAACCCACGGGGGGCCAGTGTTCGATGAGCAGTTCTTC.

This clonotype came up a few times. This chain's CDR3 is CASSEPRDRQETQYF. The CDR3 nucleotides are TGCGCCAGCAGTGAGCCAAGGGACAGACAAGAGACCCAGTACTTC. The chain joins TRBV10-2 to TRBJ2-5; 7 nucleotides agree with TRBD1. Germline values: CDR1 WSHSY, CDR2 SAAADI. The CDR3 extends over 15 amino acids. Trimming at V came to 2 bases and at J to 2 bases, leaving 5 bases not matched to a gene.

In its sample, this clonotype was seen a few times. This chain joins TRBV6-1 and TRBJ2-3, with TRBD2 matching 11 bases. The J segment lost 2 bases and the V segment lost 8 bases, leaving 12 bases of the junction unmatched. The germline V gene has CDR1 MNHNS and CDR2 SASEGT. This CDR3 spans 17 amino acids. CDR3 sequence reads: CASFSSGGRGHTDTQYF. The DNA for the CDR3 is TGTGCCAGCTTTTCTAGCGGGGGGCGGGGCCACACAGATACGCAGTATTTT.

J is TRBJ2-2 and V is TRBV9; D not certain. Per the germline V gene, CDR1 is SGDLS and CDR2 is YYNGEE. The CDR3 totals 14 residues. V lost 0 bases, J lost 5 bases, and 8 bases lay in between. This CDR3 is CASSVEVLTGELFF. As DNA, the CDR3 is TGTGCCAGCAGCGTAGAAGTGTTAACCGGGGAGCTGTTTTTT. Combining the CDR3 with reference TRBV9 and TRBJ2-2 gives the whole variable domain DSGVTQTPKHLITATGQRVTLRCSPRSGDLSVYWYQQSLDQGLQFLIQYYNGEERAKGNILERFSAQQFPDLHSELNLSSLELGDSALYFCASSVEVLTGELFFGEGSRLTVL.

The CDR3 reads CSAPTDRRGPYNEQFF. In DNA, the CDR3 is TGCAGTGCTCCGACCGACAGGCGGGGGCCCTACAATGAGCAGTTCTTC. J is TRBJ2-1 and V is TRBV20-1; D is possibly TRBD2 (7 bases). Germline CDR1 DFQATT, CDR2 SNEGSKA (reference sequence). The V gene lost 5 bases and the J gene lost 2 bases, with 19 bases spanning the gap. CDR3 length equals 16 residues.

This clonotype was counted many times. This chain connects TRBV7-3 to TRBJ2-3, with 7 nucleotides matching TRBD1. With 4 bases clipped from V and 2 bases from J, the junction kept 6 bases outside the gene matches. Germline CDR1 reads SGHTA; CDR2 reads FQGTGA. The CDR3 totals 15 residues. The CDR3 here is CASSYSGQSTDTQYF. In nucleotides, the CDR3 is TGTGCCAGCAGCTATTCGGGACAGTCCACAGATACGCAGTATTTT.

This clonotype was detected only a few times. The DNA for the CDR3 is TGTGCCAGCAGTTTAGGGCCAGGGGCAGGTAATAATGAGCAGTTCTTC. Its protein product is CASSLGPGAGNNEQFF. This sequence joins TRBV12-3 or TRBV12-4 and TRBJ2-1; a possible D gene is TRBD1 (6 bases). There are 16 residues in the CDR3. V gave up 1 base and J gave up 7 bases, with 17 bases separating them.

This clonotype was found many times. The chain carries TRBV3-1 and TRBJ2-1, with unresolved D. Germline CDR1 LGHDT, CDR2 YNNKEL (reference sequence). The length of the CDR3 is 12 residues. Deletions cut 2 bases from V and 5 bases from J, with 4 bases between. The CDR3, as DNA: TGTGCCAGCAGCCAACGAAACAATGAGCAGTTCTTC. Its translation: CASSQRNNEQFF.

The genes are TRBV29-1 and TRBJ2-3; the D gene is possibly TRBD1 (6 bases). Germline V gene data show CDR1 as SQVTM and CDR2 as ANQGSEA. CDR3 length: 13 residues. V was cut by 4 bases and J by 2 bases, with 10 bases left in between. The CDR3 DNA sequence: TGCAGCGTTGGGGACACCCCCACAGATACGCAGTATTTT. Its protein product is CSVGDTPTDTQYF.

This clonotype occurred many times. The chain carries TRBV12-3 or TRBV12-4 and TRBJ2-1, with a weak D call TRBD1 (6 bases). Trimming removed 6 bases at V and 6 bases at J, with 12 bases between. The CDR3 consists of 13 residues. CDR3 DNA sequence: TGTGCCAGCAGCAAACAGGGTTCCAATGAGCAGTTCTTC. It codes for CASSKQGSNEQFF.